Listed here is a single T cell receptor beta chain. The antigen is unknown. The sample belongs to a study of post-analysis software for immune sequencing data. Looking at the study overall: There were relapsing-remitting, secondary progressive and progressive-relapsing multiple sclerosis among the disease courses included. Study outcomes and limitations: Included in a set of several TRBV segments more frequent in patients than controls were TRBV5-6, TRBV5-1 and TRBV20-1. Relative to controls, patients with multiple sclerosis showed significantly lower normalized Chao1 diversity. Samples sharing a preparation batch grouped tightly together when assessed by F measure.

This CDR3 has 14 amino acids. V shed 1 base and J shed 11 bases, with 17 bases lying between them. Included in the TCR beta cDNA libraries were unique molecular identifiers. When about 1 to 11 million T cells were used, they gave roughly 500,000 cDNA molecules. TCRdb processed the PCR reads anew with MiXCR; each CDR3 protein has one entry. The sample lists about 500,000 distinct CDR3 sequences, approximately 45% occurring once. This receptor was identified in a girl between 10 and 17 years old with multiple sclerosis. The V and J genes are TRBV12-3 or TRBV12-4 and TRBJ1-1; D is unclear. Sequencing was done on a sample of blood. The CDR3: CASSLVRKAIRAFF. The CDR3 DNA reads TGTGCCAGCAGTTTAGTAAGGAAGGCAATTAGGGCTTTCTTT.